This entry features one TCR beta chain sequence. Only a few counts were recorded for this clonotype. Its specific antigen is unknown. No much larger clone exists at a distance of one base, and base qualities are not known. The record originates from a study of patients and donors after allogeneic stem cell transplantation (TCRdb year 2020). Receptor libraries were prepared by RT-PCR. The instrument was a NextSeq 550. TCRdb reworked the public reads: Q25 trimming with fastp, MiXCR clone assembly, productive beta chains retained. Each record represents a unique CDR3 protein, reported with the most common genes and DNA among its rows. Across this sample there are about 87,000 distinct CDR3 sequences, with roughly 5.1% seen only once. The ten largest clones capture about 3% of the sample. The CDR3 has 12 amino acids, counting the end cysteine and phenylalanine. Only the CDR3 part of the read is kept: 36 bases, read in frame from the first base. Trimming costs V 4 bases and J 5 bases, and their ends lie 6 bases apart. CDR1 is given as SNHLY and CDR2 as FYNNEI, both from the germline V gene.

Source material: blood, either unsorted or a sorted T cell fraction (not recorded which). The chain was built from TRBV2 and TRBJ2-1; there is no confident call for the D gene. This TCR was sampled from a human donor who was either an allogeneic HSCT recipient or a stem cell or donor lymphocyte infusion donor (not recorded which). It is not recorded whose cells these are; they may come from a transplant donor. The CDR3 is CASSALNNEQFF. The nucleotide sequence is given as TGTGCCAGCAGTGCTCTCAACAATGAGCAGTTCTTC.